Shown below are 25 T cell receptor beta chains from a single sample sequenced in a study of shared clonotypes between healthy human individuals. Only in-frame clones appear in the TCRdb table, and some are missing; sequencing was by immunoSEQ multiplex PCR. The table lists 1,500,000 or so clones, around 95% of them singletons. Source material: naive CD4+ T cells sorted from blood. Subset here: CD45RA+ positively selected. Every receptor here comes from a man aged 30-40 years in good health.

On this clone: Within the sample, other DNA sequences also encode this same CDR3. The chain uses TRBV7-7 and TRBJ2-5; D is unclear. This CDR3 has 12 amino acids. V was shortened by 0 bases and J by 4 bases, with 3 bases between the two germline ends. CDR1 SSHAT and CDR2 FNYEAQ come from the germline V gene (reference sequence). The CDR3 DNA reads TGTGCCAGCAGCTTAGCCGGAGAGACCCAGTACTTC. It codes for CASSLAGETQYF. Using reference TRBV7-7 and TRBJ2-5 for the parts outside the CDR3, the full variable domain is GAGVSQSPRYKVTKRGQDVTLRCDPISSHATLYWYQQALGQGPEFLTYFNYEAQPDKSGLPSDRFSAERPEGSISTLTIQRTEQRDSAMYRCASSLAGETQYFGPGTRLLVL.

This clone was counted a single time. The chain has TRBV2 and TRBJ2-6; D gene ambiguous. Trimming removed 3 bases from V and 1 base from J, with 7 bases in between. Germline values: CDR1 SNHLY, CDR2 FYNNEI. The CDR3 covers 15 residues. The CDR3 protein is CASSERWSGANVLTF. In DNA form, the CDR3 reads TGTGCCAGCAGTGAGCGGTGGTCTGGGGCCAACGTCCTGACTTTC.

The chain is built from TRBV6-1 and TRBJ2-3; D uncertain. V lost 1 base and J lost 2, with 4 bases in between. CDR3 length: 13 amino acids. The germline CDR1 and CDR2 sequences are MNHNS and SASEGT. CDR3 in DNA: TGTGCCAGCAGTGAAGTTTCCACAGATACGCAGTATTTT. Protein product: CASSEVSTDTQYF.

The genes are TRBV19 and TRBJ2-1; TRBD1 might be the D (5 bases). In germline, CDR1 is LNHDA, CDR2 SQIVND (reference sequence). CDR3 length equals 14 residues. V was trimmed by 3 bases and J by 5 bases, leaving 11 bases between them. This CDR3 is CASSMAGFDNEQFF. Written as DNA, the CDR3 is TGTGCCAGTAGTATGGCAGGGTTCGACAATGAGCAGTTCTTC.

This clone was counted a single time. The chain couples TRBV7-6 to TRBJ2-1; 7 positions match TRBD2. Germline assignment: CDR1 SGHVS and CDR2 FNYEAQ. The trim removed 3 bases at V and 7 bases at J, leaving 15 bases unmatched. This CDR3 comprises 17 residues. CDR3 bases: TGTGCCAGCAGCTTTTCTAGCGGAATCGGGGGACTGAATGAGCAGTTCTTC. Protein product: CASSFSSGIGGLNEQFF.

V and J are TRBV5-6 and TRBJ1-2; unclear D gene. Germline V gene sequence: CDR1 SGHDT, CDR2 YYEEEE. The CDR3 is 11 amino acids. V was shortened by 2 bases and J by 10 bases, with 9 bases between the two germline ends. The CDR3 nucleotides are TGTGCCAGCAGCTTCAGAACTATCTACACCTTC. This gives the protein CASSFRTIYTF.

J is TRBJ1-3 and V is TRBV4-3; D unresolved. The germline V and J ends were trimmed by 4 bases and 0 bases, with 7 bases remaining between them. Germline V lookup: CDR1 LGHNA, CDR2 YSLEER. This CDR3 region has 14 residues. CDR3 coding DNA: TGCGCCAGCAGCCTACGGGGCTCTGGAAACACCATATATTTT. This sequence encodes CASSLRGSGNTIYF.

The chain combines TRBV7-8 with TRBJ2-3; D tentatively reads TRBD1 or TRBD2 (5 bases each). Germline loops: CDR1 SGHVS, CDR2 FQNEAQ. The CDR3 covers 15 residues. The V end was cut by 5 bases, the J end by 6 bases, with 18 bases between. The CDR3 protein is CASSRDPLRTDTQYF. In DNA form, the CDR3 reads TGTGCCAGCAGCAGGGACCCCCTAAGGACCGATACGCAGTATTTT.

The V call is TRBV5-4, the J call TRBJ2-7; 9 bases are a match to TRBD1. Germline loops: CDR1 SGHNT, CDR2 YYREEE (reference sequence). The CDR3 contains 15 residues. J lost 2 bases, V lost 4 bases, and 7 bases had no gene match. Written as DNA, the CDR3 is TGTGCCAGCAGCCTGGTGGGACAGGGAACCTACGAGCAGTACTTC. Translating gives CASSLVGQGTYEQYF.

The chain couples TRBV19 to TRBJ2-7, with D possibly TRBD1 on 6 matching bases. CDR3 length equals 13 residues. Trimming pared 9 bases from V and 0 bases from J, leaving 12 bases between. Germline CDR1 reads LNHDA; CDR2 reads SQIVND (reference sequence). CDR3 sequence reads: CARVQGSSYEQYF. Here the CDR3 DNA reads TGTGCCAGGGTCCAGGGGAGCTCCTACGAGCAGTACTTC.

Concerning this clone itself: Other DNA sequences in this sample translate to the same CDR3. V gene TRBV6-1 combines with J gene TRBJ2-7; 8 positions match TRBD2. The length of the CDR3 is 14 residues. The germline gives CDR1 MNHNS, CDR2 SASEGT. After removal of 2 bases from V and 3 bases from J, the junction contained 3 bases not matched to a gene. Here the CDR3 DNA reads TGTGCCAGCAGTGAACCCAGCGGGAGCTACGAGCAGTACTTC. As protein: CASSEPSGSYEQYF.

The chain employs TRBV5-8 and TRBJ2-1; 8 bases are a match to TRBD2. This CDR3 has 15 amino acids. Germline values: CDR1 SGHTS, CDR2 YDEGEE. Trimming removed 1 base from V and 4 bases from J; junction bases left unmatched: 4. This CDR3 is CASSLTSGRYNEQFF. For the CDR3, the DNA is TGTGCCAGCAGCTTGACTAGCGGAAGGTACAATGAGCAGTTCTTC.

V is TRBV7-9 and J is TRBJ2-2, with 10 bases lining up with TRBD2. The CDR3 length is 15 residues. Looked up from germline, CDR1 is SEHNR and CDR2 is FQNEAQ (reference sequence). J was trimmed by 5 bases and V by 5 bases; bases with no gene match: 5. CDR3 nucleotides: TGTGCCAGCAGCCAGCGGGAGGGCCAAACCGGGGAGCTGTTTTTT. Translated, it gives CASSQREGQTGELFF.

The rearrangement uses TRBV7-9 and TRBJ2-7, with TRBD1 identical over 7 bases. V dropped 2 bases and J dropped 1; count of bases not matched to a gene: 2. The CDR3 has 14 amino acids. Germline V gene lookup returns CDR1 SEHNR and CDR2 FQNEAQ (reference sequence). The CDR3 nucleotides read TGTGCCAGCAGCTTATGGGACAGATCCTACGAGCAGTACTTC. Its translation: CASSLWDRSYEQYF.

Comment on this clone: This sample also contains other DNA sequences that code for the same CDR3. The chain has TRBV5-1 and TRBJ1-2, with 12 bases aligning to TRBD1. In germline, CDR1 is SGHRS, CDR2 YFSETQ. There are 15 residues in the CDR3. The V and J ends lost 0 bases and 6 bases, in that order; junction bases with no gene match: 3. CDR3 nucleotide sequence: TGCGCCAGCAGCTTGGGGGACAGGGGGCCCGATGGCTACACCTTC. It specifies CASSLGDRGPDGYTF.

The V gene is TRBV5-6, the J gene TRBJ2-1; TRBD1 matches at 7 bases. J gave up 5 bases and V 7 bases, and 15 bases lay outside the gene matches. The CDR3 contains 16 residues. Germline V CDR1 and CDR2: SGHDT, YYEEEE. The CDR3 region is CASGLIPGQRHNEQFF. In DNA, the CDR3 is TGTGCCAGCGGGTTAATCCCGGGACAGAGACACAATGAGCAGTTCTTC.

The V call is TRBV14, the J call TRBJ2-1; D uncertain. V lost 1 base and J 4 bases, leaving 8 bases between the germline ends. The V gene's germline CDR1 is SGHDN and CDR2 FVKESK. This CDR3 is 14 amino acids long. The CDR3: CASSQVRPYNEQFF. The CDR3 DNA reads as TGTGCCAGCAGCCAAGTTCGTCCGTACAATGAGCAGTTCTTC.

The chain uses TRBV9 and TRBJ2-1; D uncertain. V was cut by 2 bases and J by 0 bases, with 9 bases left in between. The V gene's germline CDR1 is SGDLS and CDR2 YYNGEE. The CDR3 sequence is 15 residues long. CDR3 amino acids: CASSVGPLSYNEQFF. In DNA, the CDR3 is TGTGCCAGCAGCGTTGGACCCCTCTCCTACAATGAGCAGTTCTTC. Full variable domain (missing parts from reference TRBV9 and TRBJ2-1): DSGVTQTPKHLITATGQRVTLRCSPRSGDLSVYWYQQSLDQGLQFLIQYYNGEERAKGNILERFSAQQFPDLHSELNLSSLELGDSALYFCASSVGPLSYNEQFFGPGTRLTVL.

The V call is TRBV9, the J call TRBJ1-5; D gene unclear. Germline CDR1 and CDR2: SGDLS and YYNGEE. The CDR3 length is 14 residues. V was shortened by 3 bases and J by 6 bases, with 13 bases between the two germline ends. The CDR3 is CASSGSDITQPQHF. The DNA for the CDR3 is TGTGCCAGCAGCGGCTCAGATATAACTCAGCCCCAGCATTTT.

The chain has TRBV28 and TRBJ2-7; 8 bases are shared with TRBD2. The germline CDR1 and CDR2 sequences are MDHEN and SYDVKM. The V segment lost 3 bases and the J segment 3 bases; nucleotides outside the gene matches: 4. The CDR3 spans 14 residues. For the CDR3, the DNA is TGTGCCAGCAGTTTTATTAGCGGGGTCTACGAGCAGTACTTC. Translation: CASSFISGVYEQYF. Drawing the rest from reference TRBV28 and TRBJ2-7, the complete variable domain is DVKVTQSSRYLVKRTGEKVFLECVQDMDHENMFWYRQDPGLGLRLIYFSYDVKMKEKGDIPEGYSVSREKKERFSLILESASTNQTSMYLCASSFISGVYEQYFGPGTRLTVT.

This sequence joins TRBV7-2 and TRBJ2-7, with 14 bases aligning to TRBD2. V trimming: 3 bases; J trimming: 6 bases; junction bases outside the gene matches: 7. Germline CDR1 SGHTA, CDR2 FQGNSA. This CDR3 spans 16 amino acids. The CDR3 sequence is CASSFGLAGGLSEQYF. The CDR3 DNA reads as TGTGCCAGCAGCTTCGGACTAGCGGGAGGTCTTAGCGAGCAGTACTTC.

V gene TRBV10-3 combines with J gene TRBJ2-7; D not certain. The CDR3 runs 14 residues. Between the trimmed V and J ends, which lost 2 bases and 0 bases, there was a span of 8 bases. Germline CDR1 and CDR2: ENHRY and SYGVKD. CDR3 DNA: TGTGCCATCAGTGAGGCCGCCGGCTCCTACGAGCAGTACTTC. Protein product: CAISEAAGSYEQYF.

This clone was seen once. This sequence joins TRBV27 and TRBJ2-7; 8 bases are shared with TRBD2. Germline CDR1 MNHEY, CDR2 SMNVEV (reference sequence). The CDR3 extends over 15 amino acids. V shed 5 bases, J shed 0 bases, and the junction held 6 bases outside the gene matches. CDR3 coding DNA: TGTGCCAGCAGTGCTCGGGGGGGCCTCTCCTACGAGCAGTACTTC. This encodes CASSARGGLSYEQYF.

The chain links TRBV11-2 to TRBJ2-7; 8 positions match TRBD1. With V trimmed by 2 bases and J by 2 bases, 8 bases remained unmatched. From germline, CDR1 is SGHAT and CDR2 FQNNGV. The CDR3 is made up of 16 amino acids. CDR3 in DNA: TGTGCCAGCAGCTTATCGGAGGGACAGGTGACCTACGAGCAGTACTTC. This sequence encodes CASSLSEGQVTYEQYF.

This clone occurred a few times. As DNA, the CDR3 is TGTGCCAGTAGACCCAAGGTAGCGGGAGGGCCACATGAGCAGTTCTTC. It encodes CASRPKVAGGPHEQFF. The chain combines TRBV19 with TRBJ2-1, with TRBD2 matching over 11 bases. Per germline, CDR1 LNHDA and CDR2 SQIVND (reference sequence). J was trimmed by 8 bases and V by 6 bases; bases with no gene match: 12. CDR3 size: 16 residues.